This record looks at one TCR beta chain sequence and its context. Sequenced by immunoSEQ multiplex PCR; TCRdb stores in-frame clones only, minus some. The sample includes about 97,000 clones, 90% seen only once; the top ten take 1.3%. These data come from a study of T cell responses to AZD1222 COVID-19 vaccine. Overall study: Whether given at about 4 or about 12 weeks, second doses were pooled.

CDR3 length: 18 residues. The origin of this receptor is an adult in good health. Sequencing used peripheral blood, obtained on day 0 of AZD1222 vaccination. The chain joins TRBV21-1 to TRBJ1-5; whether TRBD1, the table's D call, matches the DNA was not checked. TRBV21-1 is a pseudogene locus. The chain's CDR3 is CASSKCDRETHSNQPQHF. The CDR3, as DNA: TGTGCCAGCAGCAAATGCGACAGGGAAACCCATAGCAATCAGCCCCAGCATTTT.